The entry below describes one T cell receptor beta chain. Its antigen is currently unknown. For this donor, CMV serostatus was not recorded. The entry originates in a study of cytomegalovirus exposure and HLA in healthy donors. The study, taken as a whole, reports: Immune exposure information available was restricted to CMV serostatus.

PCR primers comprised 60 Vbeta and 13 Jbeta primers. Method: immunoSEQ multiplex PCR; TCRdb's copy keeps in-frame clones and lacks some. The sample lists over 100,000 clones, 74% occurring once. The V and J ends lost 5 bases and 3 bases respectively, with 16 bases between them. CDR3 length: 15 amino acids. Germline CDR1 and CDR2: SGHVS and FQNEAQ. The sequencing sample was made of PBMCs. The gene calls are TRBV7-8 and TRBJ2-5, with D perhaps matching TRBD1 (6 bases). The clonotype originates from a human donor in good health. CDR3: CASSQDSPLEETQYF. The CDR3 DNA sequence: TGTGCCAGCAGCCAGGACAGTCCCCTCGAAGAGACCCAGTACTTC.